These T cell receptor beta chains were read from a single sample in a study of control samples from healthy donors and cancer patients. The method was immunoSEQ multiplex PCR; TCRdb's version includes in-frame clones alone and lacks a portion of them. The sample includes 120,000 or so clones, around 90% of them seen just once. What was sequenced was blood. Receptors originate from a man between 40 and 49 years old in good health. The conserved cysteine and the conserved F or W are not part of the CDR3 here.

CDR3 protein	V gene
ASSREVKTEAF	TRBV19
ASSRMDINSPLH	TRBV5-6
ASSLKGRLSSYNEQF	TRBV19
ASSPRDRSSYNEQF	TRBV5-8
ASSHSLVFERS	TRBV5-4
SVEDHWGVRETQY	TRBV29-1
TSSQDRDRGPDTEAF	TRBV1
ASSLVPENYNEQF	TRBV5-1
ASSQKGLQETQY	TRBV4-1
ASSAPPGLEWDEQF	TRBV9
ASSQARRGVNGYT	TRBV4-3
ATSRASGVNTGELF	TRBV15
ASSERTPWDEQY	TRBV10-2
ASSTLGGYT	TRBV12-3/TRBV12-4
ASSRRSGQYPDTQY	TRBV5-8
ATSDGSGTGGINYGYT	TRBV24-1
ATSDSTPGRADTQY	TRBV24-1
ASSQDAGIGYGYT	TRBV4-1
ATSEQGGESYEQY	TRBV24-1
AISESGDSYEQY	TRBV10-3
ATSTGETQY	TRBV15
ASSPDGSYEQY	TRBV5-1
ASSNSCRAQETQY	TRBV21-1
ACLTGGSTGELF	TRBV30
ATSRTRAVENEKLF	TRBV15
ASSLEGSYGYT	TRBV12-3/TRBV12-4
ASSLVFPGLSNQPQH	TRBV7-8
ATSDPGTSGPVNEQF	TRBV24-1
ASRGTIRYEQF	TRBV6-5
ASYRVNSGYT	TRBV19
ASSPDRGTDTQY	TRBV27
ASLLPGKNEKLF	TRBV7-8
ASNPGRTEAF	TRBV2
ASSFRPPNTGELF	TRBV7-2
ASNLVRGLYGYT	TRBV28
ASSQNPGTGVGVDTQY	TRBV3-1/TRBV3-2
ASSRWRGGGSYGYT	TRBV19
ASRQTGVGNQPQH	TRBV6-6
ASSPRGPATNEKLF	TRBV9
ASSLKSETQY	TRBV5-1
ASSVGGQAYGYT	TRBV9
ASSSQSRADTQY	TRBV7-2
ATSDPAGTGGVHEQY	TRBV24-1
ASSTRWTLEETQY	TRBV6-2/TRBV6-3
ASSLGTGAKPAYGYT	TRBV5-5
AARTGDSMNTEAF	TRBV24-1
ASSGRGVGGYT	TRBV9
ASSLNPSLPEAF	TRBV5-1
ASSDPGRAGNTIY	TRBV25-1
ASSWGLAAGYT	TRBV12-3/TRBV12-4
ASSTGPALHTEAF	TRBV5-1